The 21 T cell receptor beta chains given below trace back to one sample, sequenced in a study of OX40 agonist ivuxolimab in advanced cancers. Generated by immunoSEQ multiplex PCR, the TCRdb table keeps only in-frame clones and is missing some. The sample carries roughly 50,000 clones, over 80% recorded once. This sample comprised CD4+ or CD8+ T cells sorted from blood, obtained in a trial of the OX40 agonist ivuxolimab. These receptors all stem from an adult with an advanced solid tumor such as melanoma, head and neck, liver or kidney cancer.

The chain joins TRBV28 to TRBJ1-1; D is undetermined. The CDR3 length is 12 residues. Germline loops: CDR1 MDHEN, CDR2 SYDVKM. Trimming shortened V by 3 bases and J by 5 bases, and 7 bases separated the two germline ends. The CDR3 DNA is TGTGCCAGCAGTTTGCCCGTAACTGAAGCTTTCTTT. This sequence encodes CASSLPVTEAFF.

This chain links TRBV5-1 with TRBJ2-3, with TRBD2 identical over 11 bases. The CDR3 loop spans 17 amino acids. From germline, CDR1 is SGHRS and CDR2 YFSETQ. V lost 0 bases, J lost 3 bases, and 6 bases stayed unmatched. CDR3 DNA: TGCGCCAGCAGCTTGGGGCTTCTAGCGGGGGGAACAGATACGCAGTATTTT. The encoded protein is CASSLGLLAGGTDTQYF.

This clone was picked up one time. The V gene is TRBV7-9, the J gene TRBJ1-4, with D possibly TRBD1 on 6 matching bases. The CDR3 loop spans 15 amino acids. V was cut by 4 bases and J by 5 bases, with 14 bases left in between. CDR1 and CDR2 from the germline V gene are SEHNR and FQNEAQ (reference sequence). The DNA of the CDR3 is TGTGCCAGCAGCTCCCAGTGGGGGGCGAATGAAAAACTGTTTTTT. Protein: CASSSQWGANEKLFF.

Comment on this clone: This CDR3 is also generated by other DNA sequences in the sample. This rearrangement joins TRBV4-1 to TRBJ2-1; 9 bases align to TRBD2. In germline, CDR1 is MGHRA, CDR2 YSYEKL. With V trimmed by 6 bases and J by 13 bases, 10 bases remained unmatched. The CDR3 has 13 amino acids. The CDR3 loop reads CASSRLAGELQFF. In nucleotides, the CDR3 is TGCGCCAGCAGTCGATTAGCGGGGGAGTTACAGTTCTTC.

The chain links TRBV19 to TRBJ1-5, with 7 bases matching TRBD1. This CDR3 contains 13 residues. CDR1 and CDR2 (germline): LNHDA, SQIVND (reference sequence). V lost 5 bases, J lost 7 bases, and 5 bases stayed unmatched. This CDR3 is CASSQGEAQPQHF. CDR3 DNA: TGTGCCAGTAGTCAGGGGGAAGCGCAGCCCCAGCATTTT.

The rearrangement links TRBV5-4 to TRBJ1-2, with TRBD1 as a possible D gene (5 bases). Germline V CDR1 and CDR2: SGHNT, YYREEE (reference sequence). The CDR3 runs to 15 residues. V was cut by 4 bases and J by 6 bases, with 19 bases left in between. This chain's CDR3 is CASSPGGTGLHGYTF. The CDR3 bases are TGTGCCAGCAGCCCCGGGGGGACGGGACTGCATGGCTACACCTTC.

This chain connects TRBV7-8 to TRBJ2-6; 8 bases match TRBD1. From germline, CDR1 is SGHVS and CDR2 FQNEAQ. V lost 5 bases, J lost 0 bases, and 6 bases stayed unmatched. The CDR3 totals 17 residues. The DNA of the CDR3 is TGTGCCAGCAGCGACAGGGGTCCCTACTCTGGGGCCAACGTCCTGACTTTC. Amino acid sequence: CASSDRGPYSGANVLTF.

The CDR3 spells CASSFGLADSDGETQYF. In DNA, the CDR3 is TGTGCCAGCAGCTTCGGACTAGCGGACTCTGATGGGGAGACCCAGTACTTC. The gene calls are TRBV7-9 and TRBJ2-5, with 10 bases aligning to TRBD2. The CDR3 sequence is 17 residues long. V was pared by 3 bases and J by 5 bases, with 12 bases of the junction left unmatched. Germline values: CDR1 SEHNR, CDR2 FQNEAQ (reference sequence).

The V call is TRBV28, the J call TRBJ1-6; TRBD1 aligns across 10 bases. The CDR3 spans 18 residues. The J segment lost 9 bases and the V segment lost 3 bases, leaving 14 bases of the junction unmatched. Germline V gene lookup returns CDR1 MDHEN and CDR2 SYDVKM. The CDR3 DNA sequence: TGTGCCAGCAGTTTTCGTCGGGACAGGGGCCCGGGAAGTTCACCCCTCCACTTT. This encodes CASSFRRDRGPGSSPLHF. Full variable domain (rest looked up from reference TRBV28 and TRBJ1-6): DVKVTQSSRYLVKRTGEKVFLECVQDMDHENMFWYRQDPGLGLRLIYFSYDVKMKEKGDIPEGYSVSREKKERFSLILESASTNQTSMYLCASSFRRDRGPGSSPLHFGNGTRLTVT.

This chain connects TRBV18 to TRBJ2-6; 10 bases are shared with TRBD1. The germline V gene has CDR1 KGHSH and CDR2 LQKENI. The CDR3 totals 18 residues. Unmatched junction bases numbered 5, after V lost 3 bases and J lost 0 bases. The CDR3: CASSPLGQGSSGANVLTF. The CDR3 DNA is TGTGCCAGCTCACCTTTGGGACAGGGGAGCTCTGGGGCCAACGTCCTGACTTTC.

The rearrangement joins TRBV6-1 to TRBJ2-1; D unresolved. CDR1 is MNHNS, CDR2 SASEGT, per germline. Trimming stripped 2 bases from V and 9 bases from J, with 11 bases between. This CDR3 comprises 13 residues. CDR3 DNA sequence: TGTGCCAGCAGTGAACTTTCCCGAGGTGAGCAGTTCTTC. This gives the protein CASSELSRGEQFF.

The chain is built from TRBV2 and TRBJ1-1, with 8 positions matching TRBD1. J lost 0 bases, V lost 6 bases, and 9 bases had no gene match. The germline gives CDR1 SNHLY, CDR2 FYNNEI. The CDR3 covers 16 residues. CDR3 nucleotide sequence: TGTGCCAGCAGCGAACAGGGGGATCGGATGAACACTGAAGCTTTCTTT. Its protein product is CASSEQGDRMNTEAFF.

The chain recombines TRBV5-5 with TRBJ2-2; 7 bases map to TRBD2. V shed 4 bases, J shed 4 bases, and the junction held 10 bases outside the gene matches. The CDR3 consists of 16 residues. Germline V gene data show CDR1 as SGHKS and CDR2 as YYEKEE (reference sequence). The CDR3 reads CASSLAAGLLTGELFF. The CDR3 DNA sequence: TGTGCCAGCAGCCTAGCAGCGGGACTCCTCACCGGGGAGCTGTTTTTT.

This clone was observed a few times. CDR3 protein: CASSSGTGLETQYF. CDR3 sequence (DNA): TGTGCCAGCAGCTCAGGGACAGGGTTGGAGACCCAGTACTTC. This chain connects TRBV7-2 to TRBJ2-5; 9 nucleotides match TRBD1. The CDR3 has 14 amino acids. Germline CDR1 and CDR2: SGHTA and FQGNSA. The V gene end was trimmed by 4 bases and the J gene end by 5 bases; junction bases not matched to a gene: 5.

The rearrangement joins TRBV28 to TRBJ1-2; D remains ambiguous. Looked up from germline, CDR1 is MDHEN and CDR2 is SYDVKM. The CDR3 extends over 13 amino acids. Trimming left V 3 bases short and J 3 bases short, with 8 bases between. The CDR3 nucleotides read TGTGCCAGCAGTTTTGGCAGCTACTATGGCTACACCTTC. Translating gives CASSFGSYYGYTF.

This chain links TRBV28 with TRBJ1-5, with 10 positions matching TRBD1. After removal of 7 bases from V and 3 bases from J, the junction contained 15 bases not matched to a gene. The CDR3 loop spans 18 amino acids. Germline CDR1 MDHEN, CDR2 SYDVKM. CDR3 residues: CASKGQGSTNPHNQPQHF. As DNA, the CDR3 is TGTGCCAGCAAGGGACAGGGGTCGACAAACCCTCACAATCAGCCCCAGCATTTT.

The gene calls are TRBV4-2 and TRBJ1-4; TRBD1 matches at 7 bases. The CDR3 runs 16 residues. The germline CDR1 and CDR2 sequences are LGHNA and YNFKEQ. V was clipped by 0 bases and J by 5 bases; unmatched bases: 6. CDR3 residues: CASSQDLTGTNEKLFF. In DNA form, the CDR3 reads TGTGCCAGCAGCCAAGATCTGACAGGGACAAATGAAAAACTGTTTTTT.

The chain couples TRBV30 to TRBJ1-1; possible D gene TRBD1, 5 bases. The CDR3 spans 15 residues. V shed 2 bases and J shed 0 bases, with 13 bases lying between them. From germline, CDR1 is GTSNPN and CDR2 SVGIG (reference sequence). The CDR3 sequence is CAWSRGRELNTEAFF. CDR3 DNA sequence: TGTGCCTGGAGTCGCGGCAGGGAGCTGAACACTGAAGCTTTCTTT.

The chain carries TRBV2 and TRBJ2-5, with TRBD2 matching over 12 bases. J was trimmed by 3 bases and V by 0 bases; bases with no gene match: 5. Germline V gene data show CDR1 as SNHLY and CDR2 as FYNNEI. This CDR3 region has 17 residues. This chain's CDR3 is CASSEAYLAGGEETQYF. Written as DNA, the CDR3 is TGTGCCAGCAGTGAAGCTTACCTAGCGGGGGGGGAAGAGACCCAGTACTTC.

The chain links TRBV4-2 to TRBJ1-2; the D is unclear. CDR3 length: 17 residues. Trimming left V 4 bases short and J 0 bases short, with 18 bases between. CDR1 and CDR2 (germline): LGHNA, YNFKEQ. For the CDR3, the DNA is TGTGCCAGCAGCCTGGAGTTAGGGCAGCCGACTAACTATGGCTACACCTTC. It specifies CASSLELGQPTNYGYTF.

The chain joins TRBV7-9 to TRBJ2-2, with no clear D. The CDR3 covers 15 residues. The V gene's germline CDR1 is SEHNR and CDR2 FQNEAQ (reference sequence). V lost 1 base and J lost 4, with 10 bases in between. The DNA of the CDR3 is TGTGCCAGCAGCTTAGTTCCCCTCGGCACCGGGGAGCTGTTTTTT. Translating it yields CASSLVPLGTGELFF.